These 12 T cell receptor gamma chains came from one sample sequenced in a study of gamma-delta chains in newborns, infants, children. TCRdb reran clone calling via CATT on the reads. Here the sample spans 700 or so gamma-chain clones, 32% being singletons. Input material: blood. These receptors all come from a child who was a newborn, infant or young child, either healthy, febrile or measles-vaccinated (not recorded which).

This clone is deemed large (0.1 to 1%). This chain links TRGV4 with TRGJ1 or TRGJ2. V was clipped by 0 bases and J by 4 bases; unmatched bases: 3. The CDR3 extends over 13 amino acids. Germline V lookup: CDR1 EGSTGY, CDR2 YDSYTSSV. Here the CDR3 reads CATWDGPYYKKLF. CDR3 bases: TGTGCCACCTGGGATGGGCCCTATTATAAGAAACTCTTT.

This clone is large by share. Possible read error: a much larger clone is one base away. The J gene is TRGJP, the V gene TRGV9. The CDR3 is 16 amino acids. Germline CDR1 reads GITISATS; CDR2 reads ISYDGTV (reference sequence). The trim removed 0 bases at V and 5 bases at J, leaving 1 base unmatched. The CDR3 DNA sequence: TGTGCCTTGTGGGAGGTGGAAGAGTTGGGCAAAAAAATCAAGGTATTT. It yields the protein CALWEVEELGKKIKVF.

On this clone itself: The identical CDR3 is also encoded by other nucleotide sequences in the sample. The genes are TRGV9 and TRGJP. The J gene is not listed in TCRdb, so it was assigned here from a DNA match to germline. CDR3 length: 14 amino acids. Losses at the gene ends were 0 bases for V and 13 bases for J; bases not matched to a gene: 3. Germline V CDR1 and CDR2: GITISATS, ISYDGTV (reference sequence). CDR3 protein: CALWEVLGKKIKVF. DNA for the CDR3: TGTGCCTTGTGGGAGGTGTTAGGCAAAAAAATCAAGGTATTT.

As for this clone: This may be a read error, as it is one base from a much larger clone. The gene calls are TRGV4 and TRGJP1. In the absence of a J gene in TCRdb, the DNA was matched to germline to assign it here. CDR3 length: 14 residues. The germline V gene encodes CDR1 EGSTGY and CDR2 YDSYTSSV. The CDR3 nucleotides read TGTGCCTCCTGGGATGGGCCCACTGGTTGGTTCAAGATATTT. This codes for CASWDGPTGWFKIF.

As regards this clone: The junction shows a germline mismatch at one end, possibly a read error. The chain recombines TRGV2 with TRGJ1 or TRGJ2. Germline matching of the DNA provided the J gene here, since TCRdb leaves it blank. This CDR3 comprises 11 residues. Germline loops: CDR1 EGSNGY, CDR2 YDSYNSKV. CDR3 nucleotide sequence: TGTGCCACCGGGGACGCTTATAAGAAACTCTTT. This codes for CATGDAYKKLF.

On this clone: This may stem from a read error, because a much larger clone lies one nucleotide away. This rearrangement joins TRGV9 to TRGJP. TCRdb is silent on the J gene; assignment here came from matching the DNA to germline. CDR1 and CDR2 (germline): GITISATS, ISYDGTV (reference sequence). The CDR3 length is 14 residues. CDR3 DNA: TGTGCCTTGTGGGAAGAGTTGGGCAAAAAAACCAAGGTATTT. Its translation: CALWEELGKKTKVF.

This clone occurred a few times. The same CDR3 is also encoded by other DNA sequences in this sample. The chain links TRGV9 to TRGJP. TCRdb gives no J gene; it was assigned here by matching the DNA to germline. CDR3 length: 17 amino acids. Germline CDR1 GITISATS, CDR2 ISYDGTV (reference sequence). V lost 4 bases and J lost 2; bases outside the gene matches: 5. CDR3 nucleotides: TGTGCCTTGTGGGACGTGCGGCAAGAGTTGGGCAAAAAAATCAAGGTATTT. This codes for CALWDVRQELGKKIKVF.

Notes on this clone: The junction departs from germline at one end; a sequencing error may be responsible. The sample has other DNA sequences that encode this CDR3 too. The chain carries TRGV9 and TRGJP. Matching the DNA to germline supplied the J gene, which TCRdb does not give. The CDR3 has 17 residues. The V gene's germline CDR1 is GITISATS and CDR2 ISYDGTV (reference sequence). In nucleotides, the CDR3 is TGTGCCTTGTGGGAGGTGCGGGGAGAGTTGGGCAAGAAAATCAAGGTATTT. Protein: CALWEVRGELGKKIKVF.

In regard to this clone: One junction end does not reproduce the germline sequence, and a read error may be involved. The chain links TRGV8 to TRGJ1 or TRGJ2. The CDR3 is made up of 12 amino acids. Germline CDR1 is VENAVY and CDR2 is YDSYNSRV. The CDR3 sequence is CATLDSPDKKLF. DNA for the CDR3: TGTGCCACCTTGGATAGCCCAGATAAGAAACTCTTT.

The chain employs TRGV9 and TRGJP. TCRdb leaves out the J gene; it was filled in here by matching the DNA to germline. CDR3 length: 17 amino acids. The V gene end was trimmed by 0 bases and the J gene end by 7 bases; junction bases not matched to a gene: 6. CDR1 GITISATS and CDR2 ISYDGTV come from the germline V gene (reference sequence). CDR3: CALWEVDKELGKKIKVF. The DNA of the CDR3 is TGTGCCTTGTGGGAGGTGGATAAGGAGTTGGGCAAAAAAATCAAGGTATTT.

With respect to this clone: The junction departs from the called germline gene at one end, perhaps through a read error. V gene TRGV9 combines with J gene TRGJP. TCRdb supplies no J gene; here it was assigned by aligning the nucleotide sequence to germline. Germline CDR1 reads GITISATS; CDR2 reads ISYDGTV (reference sequence). The CDR3 totals 17 residues. DNA for the CDR3: TGTGCCTTGTGGGAGGTGTGGGGAGAGTTGGACAAAAAAATCAAGGTATTT. Amino acid sequence: CALWEVWGELDKKIKVF.

This clone is judged large. CDR3 in amino acids: CATWDGFGWFKIF. As DNA, the CDR3 is TGTGCCACCTGGGATGGGTTTGGTTGGTTCAAGATATTT. The chain links TRGV4 to TRGJP1. TCRdb does not report a J gene; here it was assigned by matching the DNA to germline references. This CDR3 comprises 13 residues. Germline lookup yields CDR1 EGSTGY and CDR2 YDSYTSSV. V was pared by 0 bases and J by 7 bases, with 2 bases of the junction left unmatched.